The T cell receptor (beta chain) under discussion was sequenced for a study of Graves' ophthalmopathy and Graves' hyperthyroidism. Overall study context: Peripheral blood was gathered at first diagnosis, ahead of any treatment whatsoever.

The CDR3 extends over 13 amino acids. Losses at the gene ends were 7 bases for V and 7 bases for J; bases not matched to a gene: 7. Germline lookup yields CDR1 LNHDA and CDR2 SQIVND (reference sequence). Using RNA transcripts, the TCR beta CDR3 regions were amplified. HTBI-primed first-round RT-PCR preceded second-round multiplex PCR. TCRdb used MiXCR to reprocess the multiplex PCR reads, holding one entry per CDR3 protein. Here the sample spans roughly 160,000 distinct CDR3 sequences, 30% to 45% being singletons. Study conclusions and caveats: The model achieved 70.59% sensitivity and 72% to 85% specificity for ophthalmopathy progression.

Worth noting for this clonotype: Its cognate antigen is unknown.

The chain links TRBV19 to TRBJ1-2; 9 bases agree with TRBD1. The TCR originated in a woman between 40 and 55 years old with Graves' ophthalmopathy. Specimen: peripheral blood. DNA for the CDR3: TGTGCCAGTATGGCACAGGGGGCAGGTGGCTACACCTTC. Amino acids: CASMAQGAGGYTF.